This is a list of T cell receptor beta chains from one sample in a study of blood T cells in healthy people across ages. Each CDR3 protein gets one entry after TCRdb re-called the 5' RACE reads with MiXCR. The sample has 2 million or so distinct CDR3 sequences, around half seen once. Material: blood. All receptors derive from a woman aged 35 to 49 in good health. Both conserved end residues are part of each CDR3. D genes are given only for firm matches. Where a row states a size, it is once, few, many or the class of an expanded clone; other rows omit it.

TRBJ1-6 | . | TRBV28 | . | TGTGCCAGCAGTTCTCGCGGGGGGCTGACACCCCTCCACTTT | CASSSRGGLTPLHF
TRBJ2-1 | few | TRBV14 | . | TGTGCCAGCAGCCAAGTACAAGTGAATGAGCAGTTCTTC | CASSQVQVNEQFF
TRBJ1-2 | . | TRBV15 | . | TGTGCCACCAGCAGAGATCGCCAGGGAGGCTATGGCTACACCTTC | CATSRDRQGGYGYTF
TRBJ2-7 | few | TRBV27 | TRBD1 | TGTGCCAGCAGTTTAGGAGGACAGGGTAGAACCTACGAGCAGTACTTC | CASSLGGQGRTYEQYF
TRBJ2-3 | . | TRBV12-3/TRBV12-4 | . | TGTGCCAGCAGTTTAGGCCCCCTAGCGTCAGATACGCAGTATTTT | CASSLGPLASDTQYF
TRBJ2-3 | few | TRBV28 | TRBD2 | TGTGCCAGCAGTTTTCGCGGGGGGGCAACAGATACGCAGTATTTT | CASSFRGGATDTQYF
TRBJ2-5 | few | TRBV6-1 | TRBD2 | TGTGCCAGCAGTCTCCGGCGACTAGCGGGGGGAATGTGGCAAGAGACCCAGTACTTC | CASSLRRLAGGMWQETQYF
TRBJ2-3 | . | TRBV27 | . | TGTGCCAGCACCTCCCTCGCGGCCGCGGGCACAGATACGCAGTATTTT | CASTSLAAAGTDTQYF
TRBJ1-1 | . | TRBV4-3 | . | TGCGCCAGCAGCCAAGATCGGCCGGACACGAACACTGAAGCTTTCTTT | CASSQDRPDTNTEAFF
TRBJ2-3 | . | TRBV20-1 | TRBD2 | TGCAGTGCTAGAGATCTTCCTAGCGGGGTTACAGATACGCAGTATTTT | CSARDLPSGVTDTQYF
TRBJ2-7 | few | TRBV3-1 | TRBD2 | TGTGCCAGCAGCCGTGGACTAGCGGGGGGGCGAGCATACGAGCAGTACTTC | CASSRGLAGGRAYEQYF
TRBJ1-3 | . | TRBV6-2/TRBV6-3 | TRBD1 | TGTGCCACGCAAGGGGCTCGACAGGGTCTCTCCGGAAACACCATATATTTT | CATQGARQGLSGNTIYF
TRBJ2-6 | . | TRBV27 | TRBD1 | TGTGCCAGCAGTTTATTCGCGGGACAGGAGATGTCTGGGGCCAACGTCCTGACTTTC | CASSLFAGQEMSGANVLTF
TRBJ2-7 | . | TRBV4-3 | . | TGCGCCAGCAGCCAAGACTTAGCCTGGGAGCAGTACTTC | CASSQDLAWEQYF
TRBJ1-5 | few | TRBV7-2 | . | TGTGCCAGCAGCGCCAGCAATAGCAATCAGCCCCAGCATTTT | CASSASNSNQPQHF
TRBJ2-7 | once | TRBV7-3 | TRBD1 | TGTGCCAGCAGACAAAAGAGGGGGCAAAACTACGAGCAGTACTTC | CASRQKRGQNYEQYF
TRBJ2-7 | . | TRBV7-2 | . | TGTGCCAGCAGCTTAGCGTTCAGCCTCTTTAGCTACGAGCAGTACTTC | CASSLAFSLFSYEQYF
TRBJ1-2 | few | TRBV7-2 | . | TGTGCCAGCAGCGAGGATTGGGTCCGACGTATTAACTATGGCTACACCTTC | CASSEDWVRRINYGYTF
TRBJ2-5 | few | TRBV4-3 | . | TGCGCCAGCAGCCAAGATAACCCAGGGGTGGGGGAGACCCAGTACTTC | CASSQDNPGVGETQYF
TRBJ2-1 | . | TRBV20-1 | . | TGCAGTGCTAGATACCTTGGGTACAATGAGCAGTTCTTC | CSARYLGYNEQFF
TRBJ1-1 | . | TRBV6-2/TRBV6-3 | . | TGTGCCAGCAGTTACGTTGCCAGGGCCGGAACTGAAGCTTTCTTT | CASSYVARAGTEAFF
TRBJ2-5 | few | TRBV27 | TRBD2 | TGTGCCACCGCCCGAACAGGCGGGTTTTGGGGGGGAGACCAAGAGACCCAGTACTTC | CATARTGGFWGGDQETQYF
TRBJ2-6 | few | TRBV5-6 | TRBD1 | TGTGCCAGCAGCTGGATGACAGGGACCATTGGAACTGGGGCCAACGTCCTGACTTTC | CASSWMTGTIGTGANVLTF
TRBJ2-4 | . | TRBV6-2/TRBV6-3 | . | TGTGCCAGCAGTTCGAACCACGGGACACAAGTTAAAAACATTCAGTACTTC | CASSSNHGTQVKNIQYF
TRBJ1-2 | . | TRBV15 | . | TGTGCCACCAGTGGAGAACTCTATGGCTACACCTTC | CATSGELYGYTF
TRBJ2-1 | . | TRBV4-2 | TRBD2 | TGTGCCAGCAGCCAAGATCTTGGACTAGCGGGGGGAAACTCCTACAATGAGCAGTTCTTC | CASSQDLGLAGGNSYNEQFF
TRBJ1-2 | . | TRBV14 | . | TGTGCCAGCAGCCAATTTAGGCAGGAGGTCTATGGCTACACCTTC | CASSQFRQEVYGYTF
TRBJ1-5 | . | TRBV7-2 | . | TGTGCCAGCAGCCCCCTAGGCAGGGAGGTTTTGGATCAGCCCCAGCATTTT | CASSPLGREVLDQPQHF
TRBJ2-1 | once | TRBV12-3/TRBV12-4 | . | TGTGCCAGCAGTTTTTCCGGGGCTACCTGCAATGAGCAGTTCTTC | CASSFSGATCNEQFF
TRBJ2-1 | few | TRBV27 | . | TGTGCCAGCAGTTTATTGGGGGGGCCCCGGAATGAGCAGTTCTTC | CASSLLGGPRNEQFF
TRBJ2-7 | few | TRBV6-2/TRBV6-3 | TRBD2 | TGTGCCAGCAGAAGTAGCGGGGGCATCTCCTACGAGCAGTACTTC | CASRSSGGISYEQYF
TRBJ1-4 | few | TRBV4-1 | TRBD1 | TGCGCCAGCAGCCAAGTGTCGACAGGGACTAATGAAAAACTGTTTTTT | CASSQVSTGTNEKLFF
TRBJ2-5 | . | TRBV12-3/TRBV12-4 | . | TGTGCCAGCCACCGCGATGCCCAGACCCAGTACTTC | CASHRDAQTQYF
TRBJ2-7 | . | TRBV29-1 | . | TGCAGCGTTGATTACGGGACTTACGAGCAGTACTTC | CSVDYGTYEQYF
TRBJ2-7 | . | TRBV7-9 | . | TGTGCCAGTCGAGAAAGGGGGTCCTACGAGCAGTACTTC | CASRERGSYEQYF
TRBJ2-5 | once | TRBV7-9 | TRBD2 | TGTGCCAGCAGCCCGGGACACCCGGGACTAGCGATTGAGACCCAGTACTTC | CASSPGHPGLAIETQYF
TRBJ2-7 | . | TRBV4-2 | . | TGTGCCAGCAGCCAGGAAACGGACAGAACCTACGAGCAGTACTTC | CASSQETDRTYEQYF
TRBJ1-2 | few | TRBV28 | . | TGTGCCAGCAGCCACTTGACAGAAGCTAACTATGGCTACACCTTC | CASSHLTEANYGYTF
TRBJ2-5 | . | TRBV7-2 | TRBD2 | TGTGCCAGCAGTACAGTGTGGGGGGGAGGAGAGACCCAGTACTTC | CASSTVWGGGETQYF
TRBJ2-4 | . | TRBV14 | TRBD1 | TGTGCCAGCAGCCAAGCGACAGGGAATAAAACCATTCAGTACTTC | CASSQATGNKTIQYF
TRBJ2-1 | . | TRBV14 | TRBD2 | TGTGCCAGCAGCCCAGGTGGAGCGGGGCTCTACAATGAGCAGTTCTTC | CASSPGGAGLYNEQFF
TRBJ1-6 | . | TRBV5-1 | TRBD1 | TGCGCCAGCTCGGACAGGGATGGTTCACCCCTCCACTTT | CASSDRDGSPLHF
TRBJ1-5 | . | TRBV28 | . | TGTGCCAGCAGTTTACCTAGGGAACAGCCCCAGCATTTT | CASSLPREQPQHF
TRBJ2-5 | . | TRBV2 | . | TGTGCCAGCAGCACAGTAGGAGAGACCCAGTACTTC | CASSTVGETQYF
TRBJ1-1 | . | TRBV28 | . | TGTGCCAGCAGTTCCCCCGGACAGCTGGCTGGCCCTGAAGCTTTCTTT | CASSSPGQLAGPEAFF
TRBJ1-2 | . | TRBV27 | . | TGTGCCAGCAGTCTCAATACAGGGCTGATCAACTATGGCTACACCTTC | CASSLNTGLINYGYTF
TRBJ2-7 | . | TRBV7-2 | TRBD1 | TGTGCCCGCAGCTCCTCCCGGGACAGGGGAGGCTACGAGCAGTACTTC | CARSSSRDRGGYEQYF
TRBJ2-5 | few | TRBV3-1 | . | TGTGCCAGCAGCCAAGATTCCAGGTGGGAGACCCAGTACTTC | CASSQDSRWETQYF
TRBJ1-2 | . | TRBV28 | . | TGTGCCAGCAGTCCCCACTCAAACAGGGAAAGGAAAAGGGGCTACACCTTC | CASSPHSNRERKRGYTF
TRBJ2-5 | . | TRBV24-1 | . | TGTACCACCAGTGATTACGGGGCCGACAGAAGAACGCAAGAGACCCAGTACTTC | CTTSDYGADRRTQETQYF
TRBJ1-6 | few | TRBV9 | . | TGTGCCAGCAGCGTCACGGGGAATTCACCCCTCCACTTT | CASSVTGNSPLHF
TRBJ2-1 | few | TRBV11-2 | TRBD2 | TGTGCCAGCAGCCCCAGTAGGGCTAGCGGGGGTGTGGAGCAGTTCTTC | CASSPSRASGGVEQFF
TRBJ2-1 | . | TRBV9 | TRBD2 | TGTGCCAGCACTAGCGGGGGGGCGGATGAGCAGTTCTTC | CASTSGGADEQFF
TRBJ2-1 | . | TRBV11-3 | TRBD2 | TGTGCCAGCAGCTACGGACTAGCGGGGGGCCTCTACAATGAGCAGTTCTTC | CASSYGLAGGLYNEQFF
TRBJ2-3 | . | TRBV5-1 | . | TGCGCCAGCGAAGGGGAATCGACAGATACGCAGTATTTT | CASEGESTDTQYF